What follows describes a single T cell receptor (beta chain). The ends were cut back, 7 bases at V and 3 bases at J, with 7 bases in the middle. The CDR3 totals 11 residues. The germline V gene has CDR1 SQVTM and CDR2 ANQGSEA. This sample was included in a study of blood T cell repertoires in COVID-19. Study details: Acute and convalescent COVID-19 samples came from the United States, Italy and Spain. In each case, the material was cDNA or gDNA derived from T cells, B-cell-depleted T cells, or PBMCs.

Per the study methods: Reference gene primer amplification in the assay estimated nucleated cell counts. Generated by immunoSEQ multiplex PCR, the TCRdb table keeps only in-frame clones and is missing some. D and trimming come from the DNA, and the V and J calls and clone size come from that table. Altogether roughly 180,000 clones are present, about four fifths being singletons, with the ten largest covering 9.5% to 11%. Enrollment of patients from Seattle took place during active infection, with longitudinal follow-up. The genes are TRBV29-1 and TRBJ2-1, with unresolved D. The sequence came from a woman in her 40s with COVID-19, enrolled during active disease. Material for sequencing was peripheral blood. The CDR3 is CSALSYNEQFF. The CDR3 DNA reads TGCAGCGCTCTGAGCTACAATGAGCAGTTCTTC.